Listed here are 17 T cell receptor beta chains from one sample, sequenced in a study of T cell responses to AZD1222 COVID-19 vaccine (dated by TCRdb to 2020 to 2022). Library creation used the immunoSEQ multiplex PCR assay. TCRdb limited this immuneACCESS table to in-frame rearrangements with V and J called. A share of clones is missing; checked studies link under half to unresolved V genes, and the rest is unexplained. The table for this sample lists 150,000 to 200,000 clones; about 90% of them were counted only once. The top ten clones comprise about 6.1% of the sample. Per the publication, the time point label means: baseline before first vaccination. The sequences come from peripheral blood, collected on day 0 of AZD1222 vaccination. These receptors all stem from an adult in good health.

The CDR3 coding sequence is TGTGCCAGTAGGCTGACGGCACTAGCGGGGGGTTCCTACGAGCAGTACTTC. It encodes CASRLTALAGGSYEQYF. The V call is TRBV19, the J call TRBJ2-7; 12 bases fit TRBD2. Trimming at V came to 6 bases and at J to 1 base, leaving 10 bases not matched to a gene. The length of the CDR3 is 17 residues. Germline V gene data show CDR1 as LNHDA and CDR2 as SQIVND (reference sequence).

The chain carries TRBV6-2 or TRBV6-3 and TRBJ2-3, with a weak D call TRBD2 (5 bases). V was pared by 2 bases and J by 4 bases, with 10 bases between. The length of the CDR3 is 14 residues. Germline values: CDR1 MNHEY, CDR2 SVGEGT. CDR3 loop: CASSYGETPDTQYF. The CDR3 region has the DNA TGTGCCAGCAGTTACGGGGAGACCCCAGATACGCAGTATTTT.

The CDR3 spells CASSLGLGGGEYNEQFF. CDR3 nucleotide sequence: TGTGCCAGCAGCTTAGGGTTAGGGGGAGGGGAATACAATGAGCAGTTCTTC. This rearrangement joins TRBV7-9 to TRBJ2-1, with D tentatively TRBD2 (7 bases). The CDR3 has 17 amino acids. Germline CDR1 reads SEHNR; CDR2 reads FQNEAQ (reference sequence). V was pared by 1 base and J by 4 bases, with 17 bases between.

The V call is TRBV12-3 or TRBV12-4, the J call TRBJ2-2; D not certain. Between the trimmed V and J ends, which lost 6 bases and 5 bases, there was a span of 10 bases. The CDR3 spans 13 residues. The CDR3 loop is CASSLRLTGELFF. DNA of the CDR3: TGTGCCAGCAGCCTTCGCCTTACCGGGGAGCTGTTTTTT.

This sequence joins TRBV5-1 and TRBJ1-4, with 9 bases identical to TRBD1. This CDR3 has 17 amino acids. The germline V gene encodes CDR1 SGHRS and CDR2 YFSETQ. The trim removed 0 bases at V and 8 bases at J, leaving 11 bases unmatched. CDR3 sequence (DNA): TGCGCCAGCAGCTTGGCACCGGGACAGGGACTTCAGGAAAAACTGTTTTTT. This translates into CASSLAPGQGLQEKLFF.

This chain joins TRBV7-2 and TRBJ2-6; D may correspond to TRBD1 or TRBD2 (6 bases each). Trimming shortened V by 5 bases and J by 1 base, and 12 bases separated the two germline ends. The germline V gene has CDR1 SGHTA and CDR2 FQGNSA. The CDR3 runs to 16 residues. CDR3 residues: CASSQRGRSGANVLTF. In DNA form, the CDR3 reads TGTGCCAGCAGCCAGAGGGGGAGGTCTGGGGCCAACGTCCTGACTTTC. Full variable domain (outside the CDR3, taken from reference TRBV7-2 and TRBJ2-6): GAGVSQSPSNKVTEKGKDVELRCDPISGHTALYWYRQSLGQGLEFLIYFQGNSAPDKSGLPSDRFSAERTGGSVSTLTIQRTQQEDSAVYLCASSQRGRSGANVLTFGAGSRLTVL.

The chain uses TRBV25-1 and TRBJ2-2; 8 bases are shared with TRBD1. Germline values: CDR1 MGHDK, CDR2 SYGVNS. V was clipped by 4 bases and J by 5 bases; unmatched bases: 9. CDR3 size: 16 residues. CDR3 protein: CASSAPGQGSTGELFF. The CDR3 DNA follows: TGTGCCAGCAGTGCCCCTGGACAGGGCTCGACCGGGGAGCTGTTTTTT.

The chain combines TRBV4-3 with TRBJ1-2; no clear D. The CDR3 extends over 15 amino acids. The V and J ends lost 5 bases and 5 bases respectively, with 18 bases between them. Germline CDR1 is LGHNA and CDR2 is YSLEER. The CDR3 DNA reads TGCGCCAGCAGCTATAATAGCCAGGATGGGTATGGCTACACCTTC. This codes for CASSYNSQDGYGYTF.

J is TRBJ2-2 and V is TRBV5-5; the match to TRBD2 covers 10 bases. This CDR3 spans 16 amino acids. Germline CDR1 is SGHKS and CDR2 is YYEKEE (reference sequence). With V trimmed by 7 bases and J by 4 bases, 10 bases remained unmatched. The CDR3 coding sequence is TGTGCCAGCCGCCGGTCTAGCGGGAGCAGCACCGGGGAGCTGTTTTTT. It translates to CASRRSSGSSTGELFF. Variable domain in full (rest from reference TRBV5-5 and TRBJ2-2): DAGVTQSPTHLIKTRGQQVTLRCSPISGHKSVSWYQQVLGQGPQFIFQYYEKEERGRGNFPDRFSARQFPNYSSELNVNALLLGDSALYLCASRRSSGSSTGELFFGEGSRLTVL.

The chain couples TRBV28 to TRBJ2-1, with 10 bases aligning to TRBD1. This CDR3 is 14 amino acids long. CDR1 and CDR2 (germline): MDHEN, SYDVKM. V lost 4 bases, J lost 3 bases, and 0 bases stayed unmatched. The CDR3 coding sequence is TGTGCCAGCAGTTGGACAGGGGGCTACAATGAGCAGTTCTTC. It is translated as CASSWTGGYNEQFF.

The V and J genes are TRBV18 and TRBJ1-2; D is uncertain. The CDR3 contains 15 residues. CDR1 KGHSH and CDR2 LQKENI come from the germline V gene. With 1 base removed from V and 4 bases from J, the gap between germline ends came to 13 bases. CDR3 sequence reads: CASSPQDSLTYGYTF. The DNA for the CDR3 is TGTGCCAGCTCACCACAGGACTCCCTGACCTATGGCTACACCTTC.

The chain carries TRBV15 and TRBJ2-6; TRBD2 matches at 11 bases. The CDR3 runs to 14 residues. J gave up 19 bases and V 8 bases, and 16 bases lay outside the gene matches. Germline V gives CDR1 LNHNV, CDR2 YYDKDF (reference sequence). The DNA of the CDR3 is TGTGCCACCTCGATATACGGACTAGCGGGTTTGGTAACTTTC. Amino acid sequence: CATSIYGLAGLVTF.

V gene TRBV7-2 combines with J gene TRBJ2-3, with 9 positions matching TRBD2. There are 18 residues in the CDR3. The V and J ends lost 4 bases and 5 bases, in that order; junction bases with no gene match: 16. Germline lookup yields CDR1 SGHTA and CDR2 FQGNSA. The DNA of the CDR3 is TGTGCCAGCAGCTCCCTGGCTAGGGCTAGCGGGGTGGAAGATACGCAGTATTTT. Translated, it gives CASSSLARASGVEDTQYF.

CDR3 nucleotide sequence: TGTGCCAGCAGCCCTGGACAGCACTATGGCTACACCTTC. This sequence encodes CASSPGQHYGYTF. This chain connects TRBV4-2 to TRBJ1-2; the D gene is possibly TRBD1 (6 bases). Germline lookup yields CDR1 LGHNA and CDR2 YNFKEQ. V shed 4 bases and J shed 3 bases, with 9 bases lying between them. This CDR3 is built from 13 residues.

The chain uses TRBV21-1 and TRBJ2-2. TRBV21-1 is noted as a pseudogene. This CDR3 region has 16 residues. The CDR3 loop reads CASSKIPRRIPGELFF. As DNA, the CDR3 is TGTGCCAGCAGCAAAATACCCCGCCGGATCCCCGGGGAGCTGTTTTTT.

The CDR3 region has the DNA TGTGCCAGCAGTTACTCCGGACTAGCGGGAGATCGTGAGCAGTTCTTC. As protein: CASSYSGLAGDREQFF. J is TRBJ2-1 and V is TRBV6-5, with 13 bases that match TRBD2. In germline, CDR1 is MNHEY, CDR2 SVGAGI. J lost 9 bases, V lost 0 bases, and 5 bases had no gene match. CDR3 length: 16 amino acids.

This rearrangement joins TRBV2 to TRBJ1-3; D might be TRBD1 (5 bases). V lost 9 bases, J lost 2 bases, and 14 bases lay in between. The length of the CDR3 is 14 residues. Germline loops: CDR1 SNHLY, CDR2 FYNNEI. The CDR3 here is CASGGVSPGNTIYF. The CDR3 bases are TGTGCCAGTGGGGGGGTTTCACCTGGAAACACCATATATTTT.